The rows below give T cell receptor beta chains drawn from one sample of a study of T cell repertoires in cytomegalovirus infection. From the reads, TCRdb called clonotypes with MiXCR, one entry per CDR3 protein. Of hundreds of thousands of distinct CDR3 sequences in the sample, 30% to 40% were seen once. What these receptors recognize is not known. The specimen comprised cultured PBMCs, sampled from culture after CMV antigen stimulation. These receptors all come from a human donor in good health (CMV status not recorded). Some clones in this sample may be carry-over from other donors' samples. CDR3s include the opening cysteine and the closing phenylalanine or tryptophan. A D gene is named only where the DNA matches it firmly. Clone size is shown for a subset of rows, as once, few, many or a class of expanded clone.

cdr3_length: 16; d_call: TRBD1; v_call: TRBV5-6; clone_size: few; j_call: TRBJ2-5; cdr3_aa: CASSLWGQGYLETQYF; cdr3_nt: TGTGCCAGCAGCCTGTGGGGACAGGGGTATCTTGAGACCCAGTACTTC
cdr3_length: 15; d_call: NA; v_call: TRBV4-3; clone_size: few; j_call: TRBJ2-7; cdr3_aa: CASSQTIAESYEQYF; cdr3_nt: TGCGCCAGCAGCCAGACAATAGCGGAGTCCTACGAGCAGTACTTC
cdr3_length: 18; d_call: NA; v_call: TRBV6-5; clone_size: few; j_call: TRBJ2-2; cdr3_aa: CASPIATLTWYNTGELFF; cdr3_nt: TGTGCCTCTCCCATTGCGACCCTCACCTGGTATAACACCGGGGAGCTGTTTTTT
cdr3_length: 13; d_call: NA; v_call: TRBV19; clone_size: NA; j_call: TRBJ2-1; cdr3_aa: CARSLLRGGEQFF; cdr3_nt: TGTGCCAGGTCCCTTCTCAGGGGGGGTGAGCAGTTCTTC
cdr3_length: 18; d_call: NA; v_call: TRBV6-2/TRBV6-3; clone_size: few; j_call: TRBJ1-2; cdr3_aa: CASSYSVTRGGADYGYTF; cdr3_nt: TGTGCCAGCAGTTACTCGGTGACAAGGGGTGGTGCGGACTATGGCTACACCTTC
cdr3_length: 14; d_call: TRBD1; v_call: TRBV20-1; clone_size: NA; j_call: TRBJ1-5; cdr3_aa: CSARATGRVQPQHF; cdr3_nt: TGCAGTGCTAGGGCGACAGGGAGGGTTCAGCCCCAGCATTTT
cdr3_length: 18; d_call: NA; v_call: TRBV23-1; clone_size: NA; j_call: TRBJ2-1; cdr3_aa: CASSQLARRSPTYNEQFF; cdr3_nt: TGCGCCAGCAGTCAATTGGCTCGACGATCACCGACTTACAATGAGCAGTTCTTC
cdr3_length: 14; d_call: NA; v_call: TRBV6-2/TRBV6-3; clone_size: few; j_call: TRBJ2-3; cdr3_aa: CASSDLGFPSRQYF; cdr3_nt: TGTGCCAGCAGCGATCTAGGTTTCCCTTCGAGGCAGTATTTT
cdr3_length: 12; d_call: NA; v_call: TRBV19; clone_size: NA; j_call: TRBJ1-4; cdr3_aa: CASAGRNEKLFF; cdr3_nt: TGTGCCAGTGCAGGGCGAAATGAAAAACTGTTTTTT
cdr3_length: 13; d_call: NA; v_call: TRBV11-2; clone_size: NA; j_call: TRBJ2-2; cdr3_aa: CASSLRPQGELFF; cdr3_nt: TGTGCCAGCAGCTTAAGGCCCCAGGGGGAGCTGTTTTTT
cdr3_length: 14; d_call: NA; v_call: TRBV7-9; clone_size: NA; j_call: TRBJ2-3; cdr3_aa: CASSPYGLSDTQYF; cdr3_nt: TGTGCCAGCAGCCCATACGGGTTATCAGATACGCAGTATTTT
cdr3_length: 12; d_call: NA; v_call: TRBV29-1; clone_size: NA; j_call: TRBJ1-2; cdr3_aa: CSVESNLRGYTF; cdr3_nt: TGCAGCGTTGAAAGTAACCTTCGGGGCTACACCTTC
cdr3_length: 14; d_call: NA; v_call: TRBV7-8; clone_size: many; j_call: TRBJ2-3; cdr3_aa: CASSSPVGANTQYF; cdr3_nt: TGTGCCAGCAGCTCACCCGTCGGGGCCAATACGCAGTATTTT
cdr3_length: 16; d_call: TRBD1; v_call: TRBV11-2; clone_size: few; j_call: TRBJ2-2; cdr3_aa: CASSSASGTGVGELFF; cdr3_nt: TGTGCCAGCAGCTCTGCTTCCGGGACAGGGGTCGGGGAGCTGTTTTTT
cdr3_length: 15; d_call: NA; v_call: TRBV7-9; clone_size: few; j_call: TRBJ2-1; cdr3_aa: CASSSRKDEYNEQFF; cdr3_nt: TGTGCCAGCAGCTCAAGGAAGGATGAATACAATGAGCAGTTCTTC
cdr3_length: 18; d_call: TRBD2; v_call: TRBV7-6; clone_size: NA; j_call: TRBJ2-7; cdr3_aa: CASSLDTPGLGGSYEQYF; cdr3_nt: TGTGCCAGCAGCTTAGACACGCCGGGACTAGGTGGCTCCTACGAGCAGTACTTC
cdr3_length: 14; d_call: NA; v_call: TRBV12-3/TRBV12-4; clone_size: NA; j_call: TRBJ2-3; cdr3_aa: CASSRGPQTDTQYF; cdr3_nt: TGTGCCAGCAGTAGAGGACCGCAGACAGATACGCAGTATTTT
cdr3_length: 12; d_call: NA; v_call: TRBV2; clone_size: NA; j_call: TRBJ1-5; cdr3_aa: CASSADSQPQHF; cdr3_nt: TGTGCCAGCAGCGCCGACAGTCAGCCCCAGCATTTT
cdr3_length: 13; d_call: NA; v_call: TRBV6-6; clone_size: NA; j_call: TRBJ1-5; cdr3_aa: CASSWDNDQPQHF; cdr3_nt: TGTGCCAGCAGCTGGGACAACGATCAGCCCCAGCATTTT
cdr3_length: 15; d_call: NA; v_call: TRBV20-1; clone_size: NA; j_call: TRBJ2-3; cdr3_aa: CSAQTTAPSTDTQYF; cdr3_nt: TGCAGTGCTCAGACAACCGCCCCTAGCACAGATACGCAGTATTTT
cdr3_length: 13; d_call: NA; v_call: TRBV7-2; clone_size: many; j_call: TRBJ2-3; cdr3_aa: CASSLVPGDTQYF; cdr3_nt: TGTGCCAGCAGCTTGGTTCCGGGAGATACGCAGTATTTT
cdr3_length: 14; d_call: NA; v_call: TRBV7-8; clone_size: NA; j_call: TRBJ2-5; cdr3_aa: CASSSRRNGETQYF; cdr3_nt: TGTGCCAGCAGCTCCCGAAGGAACGGAGAGACCCAGTACTTC
cdr3_length: 14; d_call: TRBD2; v_call: TRBV7-2; clone_size: many; j_call: TRBJ2-3; cdr3_aa: CASSSSGDADTQYF; cdr3_nt: TGTGCCAGCAGCTCCAGCGGGGACGCAGATACGCAGTATTTT
cdr3_length: 15; d_call: NA; v_call: TRBV2; clone_size: few; j_call: TRBJ2-5; cdr3_aa: CASISAGLNQETQYF; cdr3_nt: TGTGCCAGCATATCCGCGGGGCTCAACCAAGAGACCCAGTACTTC
cdr3_length: 17; d_call: NA; v_call: TRBV5-3; clone_size: NA; j_call: TRBJ2-3; cdr3_aa: CASTAGGAGYNTDTQYF; cdr3_nt: TGTGCCAGCACCGCTGGGGGGGCGGGGTACAACACAGATACGCAGTATTTT
cdr3_length: 16; d_call: NA; v_call: TRBV11-2; clone_size: once; j_call: TRBJ2-3; cdr3_aa: CASSLRSLRYTDTQYF; cdr3_nt: TGTGCCAGCAGCCTGCGGAGTTTGAGGTACACAGATACGCAGTATTTT
cdr3_length: 17; d_call: NA; v_call: TRBV12-3/TRBV12-4; clone_size: NA; j_call: TRBJ2-5; cdr3_aa: CASSPPGKRYIWQTQYF; cdr3_nt: TGTGCCAGCAGCCCCCCCGGGAAGCGCTACATATGGCAGACCCAGTACTTC
cdr3_length: 18; d_call: TRBD2; v_call: TRBV7-8; clone_size: many; j_call: TRBJ2-5; cdr3_aa: CASSSRGLAETSGETQYF; cdr3_nt: TGTGCCAGCAGCTCACGCGGACTAGCGGAAACTTCGGGAGAGACCCAGTACTTC
cdr3_length: 16; d_call: TRBD1; v_call: TRBV6-2/TRBV6-3; clone_size: NA; j_call: TRBJ2-2; cdr3_aa: CASRSPTGGVTGELFF; cdr3_nt: TGTGCCAGCAGGTCACCCACAGGGGGCGTCACCGGGGAGCTGTTTTTT
cdr3_length: 17; d_call: TRBD2; v_call: TRBV7-9; clone_size: few; j_call: TRBJ2-1; cdr3_aa: CASSLAGLAGLRDEQFF; cdr3_nt: TGTGCCAGCAGCTTAGCGGGGCTAGCGGGGCTTCGGGATGAGCAGTTCTTC
cdr3_length: 13; d_call: NA; v_call: TRBV7-9; clone_size: NA; j_call: TRBJ2-3; cdr3_aa: CASSPRTTETQYF; cdr3_nt: TGTGCCAGCAGCCCGAGGACTACCGAAACGCAGTATTTT
cdr3_length: 14; d_call: NA; v_call: TRBV7-6; clone_size: NA; j_call: TRBJ2-2; cdr3_aa: CASSLLVDTGELFF; cdr3_nt: TGTGCCAGCAGCTTACTAGTCGACACCGGGGAGCTGTTTTTT
cdr3_length: 16; d_call: TRBD2; v_call: TRBV7-9; clone_size: NA; j_call: TRBJ2-5; cdr3_aa: CASSLLPGPGGETQYF; cdr3_nt: TGTGCCAGCAGCTTACTCCCGGGACCCGGGGGGGAGACCCAGTACTTC
cdr3_length: 16; d_call: TRBD2; v_call: TRBV4-1; clone_size: NA; j_call: TRBJ2-1; cdr3_aa: CASSQLAGLSYNEQFF; cdr3_nt: TGCGCCAGCAGCCAACTAGCGGGATTATCCTACAATGAGCAGTTCTTC
cdr3_length: 20; d_call: TRBD2; v_call: TRBV7-2; clone_size: NA; j_call: TRBJ2-1; cdr3_aa: CASSLDRPGAGGLTINEQFF; cdr3_nt: TGTGCCAGCAGCTTAGATCGCCCCGGAGCGGGGGGTTTAACGATCAATGAGCAGTTCTTC
cdr3_length: 14; d_call: NA; v_call: TRBV6-6; clone_size: few; j_call: TRBJ1-1; cdr3_aa: CASSQHQTYTEAFF; cdr3_nt: TGTGCCAGCAGTCAGCATCAGACATACACTGAAGCTTTCTTT
cdr3_length: 16; d_call: NA; v_call: TRBV27; clone_size: NA; j_call: TRBJ2-2; cdr3_aa: CASSLSLISFTGELFF; cdr3_nt: TGTGCCAGCAGTCTTTCGTTAATTTCTTTCACCGGGGAGCTGTTTTTT
cdr3_length: 14; d_call: NA; v_call: TRBV7-8; clone_size: few; j_call: TRBJ2-7; cdr3_aa: CASSSATVSYEQYF; cdr3_nt: TGTGCCAGCAGCTCAGCGACAGTCTCCTACGAGCAGTACTTC
cdr3_length: 12; d_call: NA; v_call: TRBV30; clone_size: few; j_call: TRBJ1-3; cdr3_aa: CAWSDSAHTIYF; cdr3_nt: TGTGCCTGGTCCGACAGTGCGCACACCATATATTTT
cdr3_length: 16; d_call: NA; v_call: TRBV15; clone_size: few; j_call: TRBJ2-3; cdr3_aa: CATSRDRGAPVDTQYF; cdr3_nt: TGTGCCACCAGCAGAGATAGGGGGGCGCCCGTAGATACGCAGTATTTT
cdr3_length: 14; d_call: NA; v_call: TRBV7-8; clone_size: many; j_call: TRBJ2-7; cdr3_aa: CASSLVGFSYEQYF; cdr3_nt: TGTGCCAGCAGCTTAGTTGGTTTCTCCTACGAGCAGTACTTC
cdr3_length: 16; d_call: TRBD2; v_call: TRBV7-6; clone_size: NA; j_call: TRBJ2-5; cdr3_aa: CASRTSGGAPQETQYF; cdr3_nt: TGTGCCTCTAGGACTAGCGGGGGGGCTCCTCAAGAGACCCAGTACTTC
cdr3_length: 17; d_call: TRBD2; v_call: TRBV5-4; clone_size: NA; j_call: TRBJ2-1; cdr3_aa: CASSAARGLAVSDEQFF; cdr3_nt: TGTGCCAGCAGCGCCGCGAGGGGACTAGCGGTTAGTGATGAGCAGTTCTTC
cdr3_length: 18; d_call: TRBD2; v_call: TRBV7-2; clone_size: many; j_call: TRBJ2-3; cdr3_aa: CASSRTAVGGGSTDTQYF; cdr3_nt: TGTGCCAGCAGCCGAACCGCCGTCGGCGGGGGGAGCACAGATACGCAGTATTTT
cdr3_length: 14; d_call: NA; v_call: TRBV5-1; clone_size: few; j_call: TRBJ1-1; cdr3_aa: CASSSQSMNTEAFF; cdr3_nt: TGCGCCAGCAGCTCACAGAGCATGAACACTGAAGCTTTCTTT
cdr3_length: 13; d_call: TRBD2; v_call: TRBV20-1; clone_size: NA; j_call: TRBJ2-1; cdr3_aa: CSAPSGRFDEQFF; cdr3_nt: TGCAGTGCTCCGAGCGGGAGGTTCGATGAGCAGTTCTTC